These 27 T cell receptor beta chains were all obtained from the same sample, sequenced in a study of blood T cell repertoires in COVID-19. Profiled with immunoSEQ multiplex PCR; TCRdb holds only in-frame clones, not every one. The table records about 68,000 clones, more than 70% of them present only once. Sequencing input: peripheral blood. All receptors come from a man aged 50 to 60 with acute or convalescent COVID-19.

This clone showed up just once. This chain connects TRBV5-1 to TRBJ2-1; TRBD1 aligns across 8 bases. CDR3 length: 16 residues. Germline V lookup: CDR1 SGHRS, CDR2 YFSETQ. J lost 0 bases, V lost 6 bases, and 8 bases had no gene match. CDR3 DNA: TGCGCCAGCAACGTGCAGGGGGCGAGCTCCTACAATGAGCAGTTCTTC. Encoded protein: CASNVQGASSYNEQFF.

The V call is TRBV5-1, the J call TRBJ1-2, with D perhaps TRBD1 (6 bases). The CDR3 sequence is 13 residues long. From germline, CDR1 is SGHRS and CDR2 YFSETQ. The V gene lost 5 bases and the J gene lost 8 bases, with 16 bases spanning the gap. DNA of the CDR3: TGCGCCAGCAGTGCCGGGGGGCCGGGGGGCTACACCTTC. Translation gives CASSAGGPGGYTF.

The rearrangement joins TRBV30 to TRBJ2-5; 8 bases map to TRBD2. The length of the CDR3 is 14 residues. Looked up from germline, CDR1 is GTSNPN and CDR2 is SVGIG (reference sequence). Trimming at V came to 5 bases and at J to 5 bases, leaving 10 bases not matched to a gene. For the CDR3, the DNA is TGTGCCTGGGCCGGGACTAGTAAGCGCGAGACCCAGTACTTC. Protein: CAWAGTSKRETQYF.

The chain carries TRBV5-1 and TRBJ2-6; 10 bases line up with TRBD1. With V trimmed by 3 bases and J by 0 bases, 9 bases remained unmatched. Germline CDR1 is SGHRS and CDR2 is YFSETQ. This CDR3 comprises 19 residues. The DNA of the CDR3 is TGCGCCAGCAGCTCGACCCCGGGACAGGGGAGCTCTGGGGCCAACGTCCTGACTTTC. Protein product: CASSSTPGQGSSGANVLTF.

This clone was picked up a small number of times. The rearrangement uses TRBV7-3 and TRBJ2-5; 7 positions agree with TRBD1. Germline V gene sequence: CDR1 SGHTA, CDR2 FQGTGA. The CDR3 loop spans 16 amino acids. V trimming: 5 bases; J trimming: 7 bases; junction bases outside the gene matches: 16. The CDR3 nucleotides read TGTGCCAGCAGCCAATTCTTACCCGGGACAGTGGGGACCCAGTACTTC. Its protein is CASSQFLPGTVGTQYF.

This clone was detected once. CDR3 residues: CASREREIGELFF. CDR3 bases: TGTGCCAGCCGGGAGCGGGAGATCGGGGAGCTGTTTTTT. The chain employs TRBV28 and TRBJ2-2; 8 nucleotides align to TRBD2. V lost 8 bases, J lost 7 bases, and 6 bases stayed unmatched. Germline V gives CDR1 MDHEN, CDR2 SYDVKM. The CDR3 runs to 13 residues.

J is TRBJ2-5 and V is TRBV11-2, with 8 bases matching TRBD1. The V gene's germline CDR1 is SGHAT and CDR2 FQNNGV. The CDR3 runs to 12 residues. J gave up 13 bases and V 3 bases, and 7 bases lay outside the gene matches. The CDR3 protein is CASSFRGQGGYF. CDR3 DNA: TGTGCCAGCAGCTTCCGTGGACAGGGAGGGTACTTC. The whole variable domain, filled in from reference TRBV11-2 and TRBJ2-5, reads EAGVAQSPRYKIIEKRQSVAFWCNPISGHATLYWYQQILGQGPKLLIQFQNNGVVDDSQLPKDRFSAERLKGVDSTLKIQPAKLEDSAVYLCASSFRGQGGYFGPGTRLLVL.

V usage is TRBV5-8 and J usage is TRBJ1-5, with D possibly TRBD1 on 5 matching bases. V was shortened by 4 bases and J by 2 bases, with 10 bases between the two germline ends. The V gene's germline CDR1 is SGHTS and CDR2 YDEGEE. The CDR3 is made up of 14 amino acids. CDR3 in DNA: TGTGCCAGCAGCGGGCAGGGTGGCAATCAGCCCCAGCATTTT. Protein sequence: CASSGQGGNQPQHF.

Ten or more counts support this clone. V is TRBV14 and J is TRBJ2-7; 9 bases are shared with TRBD1. This CDR3 comprises 14 residues. V lost 5 bases, J lost 9 bases, and 11 bases stayed unmatched. Per germline, CDR1 SGHDN and CDR2 FVKESK. The CDR3 bases are TGTGCCAGCAGCGCGACAGGGGGTGTACGAGTGCAGTACTTC. Amino acid sequence: CASSATGGVRVQYF.

As for this clone: The same CDR3 is also encoded by other DNA sequences in this sample. The CDR3 loop reads CASSTSGVGHQPQHF. The CDR3 bases are TGTGCCAGCAGCACATCAGGTGTGGGGCATCAGCCCCAGCATTTT. The chain carries TRBV5-8 and TRBJ1-5; D might be TRBD1 (5 bases). The CDR3 runs 15 residues. V was clipped by 4 bases and J by 5 bases, with 16 bases between them. Germline loops: CDR1 SGHTS, CDR2 YDEGEE.

The sample holds a few counts of this clone. This chain connects TRBV15 to TRBJ1-2; 7 nucleotides match TRBD1. Trimming removed 4 bases from V and 3 bases from J; junction bases left unmatched: 2. The CDR3 is made up of 13 amino acids. CDR1 is LNHNV and CDR2 is YYDKDF in the germline V gene (reference sequence). The CDR3: CATSTDRYYGYTF. As DNA, the CDR3 is TGTGCCACCAGCACGGACAGGTACTATGGCTACACCTTC.

The chain carries TRBV19 and TRBJ1-1; no firm D call. Per germline, CDR1 LNHDA and CDR2 SQIVND (reference sequence). Trimming shortened V by 5 bases and J by 1 base, and 17 bases separated the two germline ends. The CDR3 loop spans 16 amino acids. CDR3 DNA: TGTGCCAGTAGTCCAACGACCGGCGCAGGGAACACTGAAGCTTTCTTT. This translates into CASSPTTGAGNTEAFF.

The V call is TRBV27, the J call TRBJ1-3; D gene unclear. The CDR3 sequence is 14 residues long. The germline V gene has CDR1 MNHEY and CDR2 SMNVEV (reference sequence). The germline V and J ends were trimmed by 5 bases and 1 base, with 9 bases remaining between them. Here the CDR3 reads CASSPLQSGNTIYF. The CDR3 bases are TGTGCCAGCAGTCCCCTCCAGTCTGGAAACACCATATATTTT.

V gene TRBV21-1 combines with J gene TRBJ1-2; no DNA check was done on the table's D call, TRBD1. TRBV21-1 is termed a pseudogene. The CDR3 covers 18 residues. The CDR3 region is CASSNSPGTGPARDGYTF. The DNA of the CDR3 is TGTGCCAGCAGCAACAGTCCCGGGACAGGGCCAGCACGGGATGGCTACACCTTC.

The chain carries TRBV4-1 and TRBJ2-7; D might be TRBD1 (5 bases). The CDR3 sequence is 15 residues long. With 1 base removed from V and 6 bases from J, the gap between germline ends came to 16 bases. From germline, CDR1 is MGHRA and CDR2 YSYEKL. The CDR3 sequence: CASSQVGWGVREQYF. The DNA for the CDR3 is TGCGCCAGCAGCCAAGTGGGGTGGGGCGTACGCGAGCAGTACTTC.

The chain combines TRBV4-1 with TRBJ2-3; 9 nucleotides match TRBD1. CDR3 length equals 15 residues. Germline trimming cut 3 bases from V and 7 bases from J; bases unmatched to any gene: 8. CDR1 is MGHRA and CDR2 is YSYEKL in the germline V gene. The DNA for the CDR3 is TGCGCCAGCAGCCAGGCCGGGACAGGGATCTATACGCAGTATTTT. Translated: CASSQAGTGIYTQYF.

As DNA, the CDR3 is TGTGCCAGCAGAGGAGTCGGGTTGTCGCAGTACTTC. It encodes CASRGVGLSQYF. The J gene is TRBJ2-7, the V gene TRBV11-2; D not certain. CDR3 length: 12 residues. Trimming cost V 6 bases and J 9 bases, with 15 bases left between them. Germline V gene data show CDR1 as SGHAT and CDR2 as FQNNGV. Complete variable domain (other parts from reference TRBV11-2 and TRBJ2-7): EAGVAQSPRYKIIEKRQSVAFWCNPISGHATLYWYQQILGQGPKLLIQFQNNGVVDDSQLPKDRFSAERLKGVDSTLKIQPAKLEDSAVYLCASRGVGLSQYFGPGTRLTVT.

Remarks on this clone: Other DNA sequences in this specimen translate into the identical CDR3. V usage is TRBV6-5 and J usage is TRBJ1-5, with a weak D call TRBD1 (6 bases). V lost 6 bases to trimming and J lost 0 bases, with 9 bases between them. Germline V gene sequence: CDR1 MNHEY, CDR2 SVGAGI. The CDR3 runs to 14 residues. In DNA form, the CDR3 reads TGTGCCAGCAGGACAGGATATAGCAATCAGCCCCAGCATTTT. This sequence encodes CASRTGYSNQPQHF.

This rearrangement joins TRBV11-2 to TRBJ2-7; 13 nucleotides line up with TRBD2. With V trimmed by 6 bases and J by 2 bases, 16 bases remained unmatched. The V gene's germline CDR1 is SGHAT and CDR2 FQNNGV. The CDR3 has 19 residues. CDR3 amino acids: CASSFSWGLAGRKPYEQYF. For the CDR3, the DNA is TGTGCCAGCAGTTTCTCCTGGGGACTAGCGGGAAGAAAGCCCTACGAGCAGTACTTC.

V usage is TRBV19 and J usage is TRBJ1-1; no reliable D call. CDR1 and CDR2 (germline): LNHDA, SQIVND (reference sequence). This CDR3 spans 14 amino acids. V shed 2 bases and J shed 4 bases, with 11 bases lying between them. The CDR3 sequence: CASSIKAGSTEAFF. The CDR3 nucleotides are TGTGCCAGTAGTATAAAGGCGGGGAGCACTGAAGCTTTCTTT.

The chain uses TRBV11-2 and TRBJ1-2, with D perhaps TRBD1 (6 bases). CDR1 and CDR2 from the germline V gene are SGHAT and FQNNGV. The CDR3 spans 15 residues. V lost 5 bases and J lost 2, with 15 bases in between. CDR3 amino acids: CASSPIGDTNYGYTF. The CDR3 DNA reads as TGTGCCAGCAGCCCAATAGGGGACACAAACTATGGCTACACCTTC.

J is TRBJ2-3 and V is TRBV9, with 8 bases fitting TRBD2. The V segment lost 0 bases and the J segment 4 bases; nucleotides outside the gene matches: 10. The germline V gene has CDR1 SGDLS and CDR2 YYNGEE. The length of the CDR3 is 17 residues. The CDR3 is CASSVEGSGNGADTQYF. In DNA form, the CDR3 reads TGTGCCAGCAGCGTAGAAGGTAGCGGGAATGGTGCAGATACGCAGTATTTT.

The chain employs TRBV6-1 and TRBJ2-1; a weak D match, TRBD1 (5 bases). V was pared by 5 bases and J by 6 bases, with 11 bases between. This CDR3 contains 13 residues. Germline V gene data show CDR1 as MNHNS and CDR2 as SASEGT. The CDR3 here is CASSSWGPNEQFF. The CDR3 DNA reads TGTGCCAGCAGTTCATGGGGCCCCAATGAGCAGTTCTTC.

This clone was seen once. This rearrangement joins TRBV3-1 (or the pseudogene TRBV3-2) to TRBJ2-1, with 7 bases that match TRBD2. V shed 4 bases and J 10 bases; nucleotides not matched to a gene: 4. Germline CDR1 reads LGHDT; CDR2 reads YNNKEL (reference sequence). The CDR3 has 12 residues. The CDR3: CASSPQGLEQFF. CDR3 bases: TGTGCCAGCAGCCCTCAGGGACTAGAGCAGTTCTTC.

The chain links TRBV2 to TRBJ1-1; maybe TRBD1 (5 bases). V was shortened by 4 bases and J by 9 bases, with 15 bases between the two germline ends. Looked up from germline, CDR1 is SNHLY and CDR2 is FYNNEI. The CDR3 has 13 amino acids. This chain's CDR3 is CASSGGERRQAFF. CDR3 bases: TGTGCCAGCAGTGGGGGCGAACGTCGTCAAGCTTTCTTT.

The chain joins TRBV5-5 to TRBJ1-6, with 9 bases that match TRBD1. V lost 2 bases, J lost 3 bases, and 3 bases stayed unmatched. Germline V CDR1 and CDR2: SGHKS, YYEKEE (reference sequence). This CDR3 spans 16 amino acids. The CDR3 here is CASSFTGGVYNSPLHF. CDR3 bases: TGTGCCAGCAGCTTCACAGGGGGCGTCTATAATTCACCCCTCCACTTT.

This chain links TRBV13 with TRBJ1-3, with a tentative D call TRBD1 (5 bases). The CDR3 extends over 14 amino acids. Trimming removed 8 bases from V and 2 bases from J, with 13 bases in between. Germline V gene data show CDR1 as PRHDT and CDR2 as FYEKMQ (reference sequence). CDR3 bases: TGTGCCAGCTCTCAGCAAGGGGCTGGAAACACCATATATTTT. It encodes CASSQQGAGNTIYF.